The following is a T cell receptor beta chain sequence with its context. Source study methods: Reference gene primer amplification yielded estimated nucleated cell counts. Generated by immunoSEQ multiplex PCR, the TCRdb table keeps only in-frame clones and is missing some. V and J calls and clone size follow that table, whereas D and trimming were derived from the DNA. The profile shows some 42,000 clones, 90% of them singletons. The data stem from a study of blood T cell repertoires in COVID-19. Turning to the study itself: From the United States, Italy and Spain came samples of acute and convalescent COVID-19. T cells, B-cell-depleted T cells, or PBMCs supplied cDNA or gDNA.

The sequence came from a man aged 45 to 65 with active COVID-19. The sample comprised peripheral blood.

CDR3 DNA: TGTGCCATTACACCCCGGGACAGGGTAACCAAAACAGCTAACTATGGCTACACCTTC. It specifies CAITPRDRVTKTANYGYTF. The chain carries TRBV10-3 and TRBJ1-2; 9 bases align to TRBD1. Germline assignment: CDR1 ENHRY and CDR2 SYGVKD. This CDR3 is 19 amino acids long. V lost 9 bases, J lost 0 bases, and 20 bases stayed unmatched.